This entry lists 29 T cell receptor beta chains sequenced from one sample in a study of cytotoxic CD8 clonotypes in ibrutinib-treated CLL. Sequenced by immunoSEQ multiplex PCR; TCRdb stores in-frame clones only, minus some. The sample has around 300,000 clones, about 80% seen once. The sequenced sample was PBMCs, obtained before ibrutinib treatment. These receptor sequences come from a human donor with chronic lymphocytic leukemia.

The chain links TRBV4-2 to TRBJ1-5, with D uncertain. The CDR3 contains 13 residues. Germline CDR1 and CDR2: LGHNA and YNFKEQ. V lost 2 bases and J 6 bases, leaving 8 bases between the germline ends. CDR3 nucleotides: TGTGCCAGCAGCCAATCAACCTTTCAGCCCCAGCATTTT. Translating gives CASSQSTFQPQHF.

The chain has TRBV13 and TRBJ1-1; 9 nucleotides match TRBD1. The CDR3 runs to 16 residues. Trimming took 5 bases from V and 2 from J; bases not matched to a gene: 9. Germline V gene sequence: CDR1 PRHDT, CDR2 FYEKMQ (reference sequence). The CDR3 sequence is CASSPVPGQGNTEAFF. The CDR3 DNA reads as TGTGCCAGCAGCCCCGTCCCGGGACAGGGAAACACTGAAGCTTTCTTT.

This chain connects TRBV14 to TRBJ1-1; the D gene is possibly TRBD1 (5 bases). This CDR3 comprises 16 residues. Germline values: CDR1 SGHDN, CDR2 FVKESK. V was trimmed by 0 bases and J by 3 bases, leaving 14 bases between them. The CDR3 DNA follows: TGTGCCAGCAGCCAAGATTACGCAGGGTCGGACACTGAAGCTTTCTTT. Its translation: CASSQDYAGSDTEAFF. Combining the CDR3 with reference TRBV14 and TRBJ1-1 gives the whole variable domain EAGVTQFPSHSVIEKGQTVTLRCDPISGHDNLYWYRRVMGKEIKFLLHFVKESKQDESGMPNNRFLAERTGGTYSTLKVQPAELEDSGVYFCASSQDYAGSDTEAFFGQGTRLTVV.

V gene TRBV11-3 combines with J gene TRBJ2-5, with 11 bases identical to TRBD2. The V segment lost 5 bases and the J segment 3 bases; nucleotides outside the gene matches: 2. The CDR3 spans 14 residues. CDR1 is SGHNT and CDR2 is YENEEA in the germline V gene. CDR3 in DNA: TGTGCCAGCAGCCAGGGACTAGCGGAAGAGACCCAGTACTTC. Residues: CASSQGLAEETQYF.

The chain links TRBV7-9 to TRBJ1-1, with D unresolved. The CDR3 is made up of 18 amino acids. V was shortened by 0 bases and J by 1 base, with 18 bases between the two germline ends. The germline CDR1 and CDR2 sequences are SEHNR and FQNEAQ (reference sequence). CDR3 sequence reads: CASSLAMVDPASNTEAFF. DNA for the CDR3: TGTGCCAGCAGCTTAGCGATGGTAGACCCAGCGTCGAACACTGAAGCTTTCTTT.

On this clone: The sample carries other DNA sequences with the same CDR3. V is TRBV29-1 and J is TRBJ2-1, with D perhaps TRBD1 (6 bases). The CDR3 has 13 amino acids. In germline, CDR1 is SQVTM, CDR2 ANQGSEA. Between the trimmed V and J ends, which lost 6 bases and 1 base, there was a span of 10 bases. As DNA, the CDR3 is TGCAGCGTGGGGCAGGGGTCCTACAATGAGCAGTTCTTC. Protein: CSVGQGSYNEQFF.

The chain combines TRBV30 with TRBJ2-1; D is unresolved. This CDR3 contains 12 residues. V dropped 0 bases and J dropped 16 bases, with 16 bases sitting between them. Germline V lookup: CDR1 GTSNPN, CDR2 SVGIG (reference sequence). The DNA of the CDR3 is TGTGCCTGGAGTGTAGGTATGCCAGCCCCATTCTTC. It specifies CAWSVGMPAPFF. The complete variable domain, with remaining parts taken from reference TRBV30 and TRBJ2-1, reads SQTIHQWPATLVQPVGSPLSLECTVEGTSNPNLYWYRQAAGRGLQLLFYSVGIGQISSEVPQNLSASRPQDRQFILSSKKLLLSDSGFYLCAWSVGMPAPFFGPGTRLTVL.

The chain is built from TRBV28 and TRBJ2-7; the D gene is possibly TRBD1 (5 bases). V was trimmed by 6 bases and J by 0 bases, leaving 9 bases between them. CDR3 length equals 13 residues. CDR1 and CDR2 (germline): MDHEN, SYDVKM. CDR3 sequence (DNA): TGTGCCAGCAGAGGACAAAGCTCCTACGAGCAGTACTTC. Residues: CASRGQSSYEQYF.

In nucleotides, the CDR3 is TGTGCCAGCAGCTTAGCTTGGGGGAGAGGTGATGAGCAGTTCTTC. It specifies CASSLAWGRGDEQFF. The chain couples TRBV7-6 to TRBJ2-1; the D call may be TRBD1 or TRBD2 (5 bases each). V lost 0 bases and J lost 8, with 14 bases in between. CDR1 is SGHVS and CDR2 is FNYEAQ in the germline V gene. The length of the CDR3 is 15 residues.

This chain links TRBV28 with TRBJ1-4; D unresolved. Germline values: CDR1 MDHEN, CDR2 SYDVKM. V was shortened by 6 bases and J by 5 bases, with 4 bases between the two germline ends. The CDR3 covers 11 residues. CDR3 in amino acids: CASRRNEKLFF. CDR3 in DNA: TGTGCCAGCAGACGAAATGAAAAACTGTTTTTT.

This sequence joins TRBV6-5 and TRBJ1-1; TRBD1 might be the D (6 bases). The V and J ends lost 3 bases and 7 bases respectively, with 12 bases between them. The CDR3 has 13 residues. The germline V gene encodes CDR1 MNHEY and CDR2 SVGAGI. In DNA, the CDR3 is TGTGCCAGCAGTTATCCCAAAGGGGGTGAAGCTTTCTTT. Encoded protein: CASSYPKGGEAFF.

This chain joins TRBV7-2 and TRBJ2-7; D unclear. Germline CDR1 SGHTA, CDR2 FQGNSA. This CDR3 is built from 13 residues. Trimming took 0 bases from V and 3 from J, leaving 6 bases between them. CDR3 coding DNA: TGTGCCAGCAGCTTAGCTGCCCTCTACGAGCAGTACTTC. As protein: CASSLAALYEQYF.

The chain couples TRBV9 to TRBJ1-3; D is perhaps TRBD1 (5 bases). The ends were cut back, 0 bases at V and 8 bases at J, with 9 bases in the middle. The CDR3 extends over 13 amino acids. Germline CDR1 reads SGDLS; CDR2 reads YYNGEE. The CDR3 DNA is TGTGCCAGCAGCGTAGTAGGGGTGGACACCATATATTTT. This encodes CASSVVGVDTIYF.

This clone was observed a few times. The rearrangement links TRBV9 to TRBJ2-7, with unresolved D. The CDR3 totals 13 residues. The germline V and J ends were trimmed by 3 bases and 1 base, with 8 bases remaining between them. Germline loops: CDR1 SGDLS, CDR2 YYNGEE. The CDR3 bases are TGTGCCAGCAGCGGGCCCATTTCCTACGAGCAGTACTTC. Encoded protein: CASSGPISYEQYF.

This clone is a singleton in its sample. The chain couples TRBV30 to TRBJ2-1; 7 bases agree with TRBD2. This CDR3 region has 20 residues. Germline loops: CDR1 GTSNPN, CDR2 SVGIG (reference sequence). The V and J ends lost 5 bases and 4 bases, in that order; junction bases with no gene match: 26. Written as DNA, the CDR3 is TGTGCCTGGGAGAGGGGATTAATCCCAAGCGGGATCGAGGGATACAATGAGCAGTTCTTC. Protein product: CAWERGLIPSGIEGYNEQFF.

V usage is TRBV7-3 and J usage is TRBJ2-3; D unclear. The CDR3 loop spans 13 amino acids. Germline CDR1 and CDR2: SGHTA and FQGTGA. V lost 4 bases and J lost 2, with 7 bases in between. The CDR3 coding sequence is TGTGCCAGCAGCTCCGACCCCACAGATACGCAGTATTTT. Translated: CASSSDPTDTQYF.

The chain has TRBV9 and TRBJ2-1; perhaps TRBD2 as D (7 bases). CDR1 is SGDLS, CDR2 YYNGEE, per germline. The V gene lost 0 bases and the J gene lost 6 bases, with 16 bases spanning the gap. This CDR3 region has 16 residues. The CDR3 is CASSVGRGALGNEQFF. The CDR3 nucleotides read TGTGCCAGCAGCGTAGGTCGGGGGGCTTTAGGCAATGAGCAGTTCTTC.

This clone turned up a few times. The rearrangement joins TRBV6-5 to TRBJ2-3, with 8 nucleotides matching TRBD2. V shed 1 base, J shed 4 bases, and the junction held 4 bases outside the gene matches. The CDR3 is 15 amino acids. CDR1 MNHEY and CDR2 SVGAGI come from the germline V gene. The CDR3 coding sequence is TGTGCCAGCAGTTACTACGGACTAGCTGCAGATACGCAGTATTTT. This translates into CASSYYGLAADTQYF.

J is TRBJ2-7 and V is TRBV25-1; TRBD2 matches 10 bases. The CDR3 is made up of 15 amino acids. From germline, CDR1 is MGHDK and CDR2 SYGVNS. With V trimmed by 4 bases and J by 0 bases, 3 bases remained unmatched. The DNA for the CDR3 is TGTGCCAGCAGTGTCCCTAGCGGGAGCTCCTACGAGCAGTACTTC. Protein product: CASSVPSGSSYEQYF.

This clone was seen a few times. The chain has TRBV4-1 and TRBJ2-7; D remains ambiguous. This CDR3 has 14 amino acids. Germline V gene data show CDR1 as MGHRA and CDR2 as YSYEKL. Trimming removed 0 bases from V and 7 bases from J, with 13 bases in between. DNA for the CDR3: TGCGCCAGCAGCCAAGATCAGGAGTCCGGGGAGCAGTACTTC. This codes for CASSQDQESGEQYF.

V gene TRBV30 combines with J gene TRBJ1-1, with D perhaps TRBD1 (6 bases). The CDR3 is made up of 13 amino acids. V dropped 1 base and J dropped 10 bases, with 16 bases sitting between them. CDR1 is GTSNPN, CDR2 SVGIG, per germline (reference sequence). The CDR3 protein is CAWSEIGGKVAFF. The CDR3 DNA sequence: TGTGCCTGGAGTGAAATAGGGGGAAAAGTAGCTTTCTTT.

The J gene is TRBJ2-1, the V gene TRBV9, with 10 positions matching TRBD2. Germline CDR1 is SGDLS and CDR2 is YYNGEE. V was clipped by 4 bases and J by 5 bases; unmatched bases: 6. The CDR3 length is 15 residues. The CDR3 region is CASSRRLAGNNEQFF. The CDR3 region has the DNA TGTGCCAGCAGCCGAAGACTAGCGGGCAACAATGAGCAGTTCTTC.

V gene TRBV7-8 combines with J gene TRBJ2-1; the match to TRBD2 covers 11 bases. V lost 4 bases to trimming and J lost 3 bases; unmatched junction nucleotides: 2. Germline V lookup: CDR1 SGHVS, CDR2 FQNEAQ. The CDR3 spans 15 residues. CDR3 region: CASSSGTSGYNEQFF. The CDR3 coding sequence is TGTGCCAGCAGCTCCGGGACTAGCGGCTACAATGAGCAGTTCTTC.

V and J are TRBV28 and TRBJ2-1, with D perhaps matching TRBD1 (6 bases). Trimming removed 11 bases at V and 1 base at J, with 18 bases between. Germline V gene lookup returns CDR1 MDHEN and CDR2 SYDVKM. The CDR3 extends over 15 amino acids. The CDR3 DNA reads TGTGCCCACAGGGCGTTCTGGGGATCCTACAATGAGCAGTTCTTC. It translates to CAHRAFWGSYNEQFF.

The chain has TRBV7-2 and TRBJ1-4; D is unresolved. Trimming took 4 bases from V and 5 from J, leaving 5 bases between them. The CDR3 sequence is 12 residues long. Looked up from germline, CDR1 is SGHTA and CDR2 is FQGNSA. The CDR3 protein is CASSSQNEKLFF. The DNA of the CDR3 is TGTGCCAGCAGCTCCCAGAATGAAAAACTGTTTTTT.

This rearrangement joins TRBV30 to TRBJ1-5, with D possibly TRBD1 on 5 matching bases. The CDR3 loop spans 16 amino acids. Germline loops: CDR1 GTSNPN, CDR2 SVGIG (reference sequence). The V end lost 5 bases, the J end lost 6 bases, and 23 bases lay between the germline ends. CDR3 DNA sequence: TGTGCCTGGTCACACCGCGGCAGGGCTCTGGGTCAGCCCCAGCATTTT. Its translation: CAWSHRGRALGQPQHF.

In this sample, this clone turned up once. V gene TRBV6-5 combines with J gene TRBJ2-1; D uncertain. CDR1 and CDR2 from the germline V gene are MNHEY and SVGAGI. The CDR3 has 12 residues. The germline V and J ends were trimmed by 5 bases and 6 bases, with 8 bases remaining between them. CDR3 coding DNA: TGTGCCAGCAGTCCCGGATTCAATGAGCAGTTCTTC. It is translated as CASSPGFNEQFF.

This clone was observed a handful of times. This rearrangement joins TRBV4-1 to TRBJ2-7; no clear D. CDR3 length: 15 amino acids. From germline, CDR1 is MGHRA and CDR2 YSYEKL. V was cut by 4 bases and J by 1 base, with 14 bases left in between. CDR3 nucleotide sequence: TGCGCCAGCAGCCGCGGCCAAACCCTTTCCTACGAGCAGTACTTC. This codes for CASSRGQTLSYEQYF.

The J gene is TRBJ2-5, the V gene TRBV6-1; 10 bases are a match to TRBD1. Per germline, CDR1 MNHNS and CDR2 SASEGT. This CDR3 comprises 16 residues. V shed 4 bases, J shed 1 base, and the junction held 6 bases outside the gene matches. CDR3 amino acids: CASSVRTGGVQETQYF. As DNA, the CDR3 is TGTGCCAGCAGTGTTCGGACAGGGGGTGTCCAAGAGACCCAGTACTTC.